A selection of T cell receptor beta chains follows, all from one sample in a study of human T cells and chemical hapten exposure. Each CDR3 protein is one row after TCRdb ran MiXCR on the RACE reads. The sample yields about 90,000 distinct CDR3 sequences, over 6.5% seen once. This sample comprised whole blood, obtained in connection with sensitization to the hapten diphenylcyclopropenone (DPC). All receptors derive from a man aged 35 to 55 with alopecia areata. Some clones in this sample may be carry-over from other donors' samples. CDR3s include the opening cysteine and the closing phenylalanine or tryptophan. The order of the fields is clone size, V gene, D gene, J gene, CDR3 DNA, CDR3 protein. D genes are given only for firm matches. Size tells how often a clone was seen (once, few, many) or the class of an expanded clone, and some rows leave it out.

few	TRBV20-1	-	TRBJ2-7	TGCAGTGCTAGAGATAAAGGGGTCCCTTACGAGCAGTACTTC	CSARDKGVPYEQYF
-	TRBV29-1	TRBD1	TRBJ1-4	TGCAGCGTTGGAGGGGGCGGGGAAAAACTGTTTTTT	CSVGGGGEKLFF
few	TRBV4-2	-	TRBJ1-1	TGTGCCAGCAGCCAAAGTGGCAGGCTGAACACTGAAGCTTTCTTT	CASSQSGRLNTEAFF
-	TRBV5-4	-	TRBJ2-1	TGTGCCAGCACCGGTTGGGACCGAGACTACAATGAGCAGTTCTTC	CASTGWDRDYNEQFF
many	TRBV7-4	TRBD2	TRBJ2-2	TGTGCCAGCAGCTTCCTTCTAGCGGTGAACACCGGGGAGCTGTTTTTT	CASSFLLAVNTGELFF
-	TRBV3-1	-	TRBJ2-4	TGTGCCAGCAGCCAAGAGGGCGGCTGGCGGAACATTCAGTACTTC	CASSQEGGWRNIQYF
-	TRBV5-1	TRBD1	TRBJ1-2	TGCGCCAGCAGCTTGGGGGACAGCTATGGCTACACCTTC	CASSLGDSYGYTF
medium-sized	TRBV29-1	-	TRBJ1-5	TGCAGCGCTGTGGACGGGGTCTTGGGGCTACAGCCCCAGCATTTT	CSAVDGVLGLQPQHF
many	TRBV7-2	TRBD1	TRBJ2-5	TGTGCCAGCAGCCCGAGGACAGGGGGTGAAGAGACCCAGTACTTC	CASSPRTGGEETQYF
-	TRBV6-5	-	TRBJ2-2	TGTGCCAGCACCATGAGCGGAGCGGGCACCGGGGAGCTGTTTTTT	CASTMSGAGTGELFF
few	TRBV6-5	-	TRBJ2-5	TGTGCCAGCAGTTACTCGAGTTTGCTGGCCGGGACCCAGTACTTC	CASSYSSLLAGTQYF
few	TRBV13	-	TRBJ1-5	TGTGCCAGCAGCCGTTCAATGGCCCAGCATTTT	CASSRSMAQHF
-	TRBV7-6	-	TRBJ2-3	TGTGCCAGCAGTTCAGTTTCGAGGCGTGAAGCTAATACGCAGTATTTT	CASSSVSRREANTQYF
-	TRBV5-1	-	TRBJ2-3	TGCGCCAGCAGCGTAGGAGCCAGCACAGATACGCAGTATTTT	CASSVGASTDTQYF
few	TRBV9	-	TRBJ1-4	TGTGCCAGCAGCGAGGGGGGGACTCAGTCGGAAAAACTGTTTTTT	CASSEGGTQSEKLFF
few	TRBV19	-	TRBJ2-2	TGTGCCAGTAGTATAGAAAGTATTAACACCGGGGAGCTGTTTTTT	CASSIESINTGELFF
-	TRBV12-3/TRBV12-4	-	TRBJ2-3	TGTGCCAGCAGTTTAGATCTGTACACAGATACGCAGTATTTT	CASSLDLYTDTQYF
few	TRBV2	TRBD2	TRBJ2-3	TGTGCCAGCACCAGGAGCGGGAGCCGAGATACGCAGTATTTT	CASTRSGSRDTQYF
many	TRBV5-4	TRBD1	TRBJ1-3	TGTGCCAGCAGCTTGGGGACAGGGAGGGAGGCTGGAAACACCATATATTTT	CASSLGTGREAGNTIYF
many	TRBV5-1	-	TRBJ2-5	TGCGCCAGCTCCCACCCGGGGCCTAAAGAGACCCAGTACTTC	CASSHPGPKETQYF
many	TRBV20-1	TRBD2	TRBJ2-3	TGCAGTGCCAGACTTAGCGGGGGCGGAGATACGCAGTATTTT	CSARLSGGGDTQYF
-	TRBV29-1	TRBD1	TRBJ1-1	TGCAGCGGAAGCCGACAGGGGAACACTGAAGCTTTCTTT	CSGSRQGNTEAFF
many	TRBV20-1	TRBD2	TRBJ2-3	TGCAGTGCTAATGGACTAGCGGGGCCAGATACGCAGTATTTT	CSANGLAGPDTQYF
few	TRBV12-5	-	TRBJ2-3	TGTGCTAGTGGTTTCGGGGTTCAAGATACGCAGTATTTT	CASGFGVQDTQYF
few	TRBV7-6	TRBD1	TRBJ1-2	TGTGCCAGCAGCCCTACCGGACAGGGCCACTATGGCTACACCTTC	CASSPTGQGHYGYTF
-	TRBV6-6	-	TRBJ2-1	TGTGCCAGCAGCCCAGGGAAGGGGAGCAATGAGCAGTTCTTC	CASSPGKGSNEQFF
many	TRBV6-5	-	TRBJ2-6	TGTGCCAGCACCGGTGCAGGCCTTCGGGCCAACGTCCTGACTTTC	CASTGAGLRANVLTF
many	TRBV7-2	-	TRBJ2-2	TGTGCCAGCAGCTTAGTCCGTTCCGGGGAGCTGTTTTTT	CASSLVRSGELFF
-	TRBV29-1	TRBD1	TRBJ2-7	TGCAGCGTTGCCCGGGACAGCTACGAGCAGTACTTC	CSVARDSYEQYF
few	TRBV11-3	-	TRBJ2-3	TGTGCCAGCAGCTGGGCCGGGACCCAGGTCACAGATACGCAGTATTTT	CASSWAGTQVTDTQYF
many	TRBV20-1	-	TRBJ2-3	TGCAGTGCCACAATCGGAGATACGCAGTATTTT	CSATIGDTQYF
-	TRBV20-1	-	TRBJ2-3	TGCAGTAGCCGGCAGGCGGGCTCTAGCACAGATACGCAGTATTTT	CSSRQAGSSTDTQYF
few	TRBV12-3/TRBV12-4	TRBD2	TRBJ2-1	TGTGCCAGCAGTTTAGCGCTTAGCGGGAGAAATGAGCAGTTCTTC	CASSLALSGRNEQFF
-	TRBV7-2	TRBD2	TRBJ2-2	TGTGCCAGCAGCTTAGTGTCAGCGGGAGGATACACCGGGGAGCTGTTTTTT	CASSLVSAGGYTGELFF
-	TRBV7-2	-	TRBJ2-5	TGTGCCAGCAGCTTAGTGGGCTCAGAACAAGAGACCCAGTACTTC	CASSLVGSEQETQYF
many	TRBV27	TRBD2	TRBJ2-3	TGTGCCAGCAGTTTAGCGGGAGCCGTAGATACGCAGTATTTT	CASSLAGAVDTQYF
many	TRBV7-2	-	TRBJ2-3	TGTGCCAGCAGCCCACCCGGCAGGGCGGCGGATACGCAGTATTTT	CASSPPGRAADTQYF
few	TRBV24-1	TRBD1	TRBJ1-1	TGTGCCACCAGTGAGGGGACAGGGGGCACTGAAGCTTTCTTT	CATSEGTGGTEAFF
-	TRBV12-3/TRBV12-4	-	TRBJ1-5	TGTGCCAGCAGTTTTACAGGGAATCAGCCCCAGCATTTT	CASSFTGNQPQHF
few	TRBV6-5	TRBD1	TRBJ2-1	TGTGCCAGCAGTCTAGGGACAGTCCAGTACAATGAGCAGTTCTTC	CASSLGTVQYNEQFF
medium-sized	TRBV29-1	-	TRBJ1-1	TGCAGCGTTGAGGGACAAATGAACACTGAAGCTTTCTTT	CSVEGQMNTEAFF
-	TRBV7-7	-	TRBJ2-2	TGTGCTAGCAGCTTAGTACCAGCGGAGACCGGGGAGCTGTTTTTT	CASSLVPAETGELFF
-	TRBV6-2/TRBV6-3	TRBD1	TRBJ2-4	TGTGCCAGCAGCCGGGCCGGGACAGAAAAAAACATTCAGTACTTC	CASSRAGTEKNIQYF